The rows below give T cell receptor beta chains drawn from one sample of a study of CD4 T cells in relation to SARS-CoV-2 and coronaviruses. The repertoire was sequenced with immunoSEQ multiplex PCR; TCRdb's copy has only in-frame clones and lacks some. This table holds 20,000 to 25,000 clones, 76% found once. These TCRs' antigens remain unknown. The source material was CD4+ T cells from PBMCs, cultured in vitro. The receptors come from a human donor in good health. Each CDR3 is given with its conserved first and last residue. The order of the fields is J gene, V gene, clone size, D gene, CDR3 protein, CDR3 DNA. D genes are given only for firm matches. Only some rows state a clone size, as once, few, many or a class for expanded clones.

>TRBJ2-3|TRBV6-4|-|-
CASSDSGGTTDTQYF
TGTGCCAGCAGTGACTCGGGCGGTACCACAGATACGCAGTATTTT
>TRBJ2-1|TRBV3-1/TRBV3-2|-|-
CASSQTLYNEQFF
TGTGCCAGCAGCCAAACCCTCTACAATGAGCAGTTCTTC
>TRBJ2-7|TRBV18|-|-
CASSPTEAYEQYF
TGTGCCAGCTCACCTACGGAAGCCTACGAGCAGTACTTC
>TRBJ2-1|TRBV18|-|TRBD1
CASSLYPGQGAGSYNEQFF
TGTGCCAGCTCACTATACCCGGGACAGGGGGCAGGGTCCTACAATGAGCAGTTCTTC
>TRBJ2-5|TRBV20-1|-|-
CSAHRETQYF
TGCAGTGCTCATCGGGAGACCCAGTACTTC
>TRBJ2-2|TRBV24-1|-|-
CATRGAGELFF
TGTGCCACCAGGGGTGCCGGGGAGCTGTTTTTT
>TRBJ2-5|TRBV24-1|-|-
CATSVTGETQYF
TGTGCCACCAGTGTCACAGGGGAGACCCAGTACTTC
>TRBJ2-7|TRBV19|few|-
CASSIDHTTAAYEQYF
TGTGCCAGTAGTATAGATCATACGACAGCCGCCTACGAGCAGTACTTC
>TRBJ2-1|TRBV7-9|-|-
CASSLGAKGLSSYNEQFF
TGTGCCAGCAGCCTGGGGGCCAAGGGGCTAAGCTCCTACAATGAGCAGTTCTTC
>TRBJ1-5|TRBV4-1|once|TRBD1
CASSQEQTGWDQPQHF
TGCGCCAGCAGCCAAGAGCAGACAGGGTGGGATCAGCCCCAGCATTTT
>TRBJ2-7|TRBV5-5|-|TRBD2
CASSLGASGTYEQYF
TGTGCCAGCAGCTTGGGGGCTAGCGGGACCTACGAGCAGTACTTC
>TRBJ1-5|TRBV6-6|-|TRBD1
CASSQGAVQPQHF
TGTGCCAGCAGTCAGGGGGCGGTTCAGCCCCAGCATTTT
>TRBJ1-1|TRBV15|-|-
CATSRDQGSTEAFF
TGTGCCACCAGCAGGGACCAGGGTAGCACTGAAGCTTTCTTT
>TRBJ1-5|TRBV2|-|-
CASSIEAGTLSNQPQHF
TGTGCCAGCAGTATCGAAGCCGGGACACTAAGCAATCAGCCCCAGCATTTT
>TRBJ2-2|TRBV27|-|TRBD1
CASSPRDRGRRTGELFF
TGTGCCAGCAGTCCGCGGGACAGGGGTCGACGCACCGGGGAGCTGTTTTTT
>TRBJ1-2|TRBV7-8|-|-
CASSLAGFDHGYTF
TGTGCCAGCAGCTTAGCGGGGTTTGACCATGGCTACACCTTC
>TRBJ2-7|TRBV6-6|-|TRBD2
CASSYIAGESEQYF
TGTGCCAGCAGTTACATAGCGGGAGAATCCGAGCAGTACTTC
>TRBJ2-5|TRBV5-5|-|-
CASSLPGRQETQYF
TGTGCCAGTTCCCTACCGGGACGCCAAGAGACCCAGTACTTC
>TRBJ1-2|TRBV5-1|once|TRBD1
CASSRGQLLNYGYTF
TGCGCCAGCAGCCGGGGACAGCTCCTTAACTATGGCTACACCTTC
>TRBJ2-2|TRBV6-5|-|-
CASSYSTIPGGELFF
TGTGCCAGCAGTTACTCGACGATCCCAGGCGGGGAGCTGTTTTTT
>TRBJ2-3|TRBV7-3|few|TRBD1
CASSLQGGLSTDTQYF
TGTGCCAGCAGCTTACAAGGGGGCCTAAGCACAGATACGCAGTATTTT
>TRBJ2-7|TRBV19|-|TRBD2
CASSMYGGSSYEQYF
TGTGCCAGTAGTATGTATGGCGGGAGCTCCTACGAGCAGTACTTC
>TRBJ2-1|TRBV7-2|-|-
CASSSYLSTDEQFF
TGTGCCAGCAGCTCGTACTTGTCCACGGATGAGCAGTTCTTC
>TRBJ2-1|TRBV19|-|TRBD1
CASSILGQGGNEQFF
TGTGCCAGTAGTATCCTTGGACAGGGGGGCAATGAGCAGTTCTTC
>TRBJ1-3|TRBV9|-|-
CASSVEGSGNTIYF
TGTGCCAGCAGCGTAGAAGGCTCTGGAAACACCATATATTTT
>TRBJ2-3|TRBV5-1|-|TRBD2
CASSFSGSSDTQYF
TGCGCCAGCAGCTTCAGCGGGAGTTCTGATACGCAGTATTTT
>TRBJ2-2|TRBV3-1/TRBV3-2|-|TRBD2
CASGLAGHTGELFF
TGTGCCAGCGGGCTAGCGGGACACACCGGGGAGCTGTTTTTT
>TRBJ2-1|TRBV2|-|-
CASSEAGLDYNEQFF
TGTGCCAGCAGTGAAGCGGGACTGGACTACAATGAGCAGTTCTTC
>TRBJ2-2|TRBV7-3|-|TRBD1
CASSLTRGHTGELFF
TGTGCCAGCAGCTTAACGAGGGGGCACACCGGGGAGCTGTTTTTT
>TRBJ2-2|TRBV6-1|-|-
CASSEDVVWNGELFF
TGTGCCAGCAGTGAAGATGTCGTTTGGAACGGGGAGCTGTTTTTT
>TRBJ2-6|TRBV6-4|medium-sized|-
CASSDNSGANVLTF
TGTGCCAGCAGTGACAACTCTGGGGCCAACGTCCTGACTTTC
>TRBJ2-5|TRBV5-1|-|TRBD1
CASSQPTGTAQETQYF
TGCGCCAGCAGCCAACCGACCGGGACAGCCCAAGAGACCCAGTACTTC
>TRBJ2-3|TRBV6-5|few|-
CASRLDSYTDTQYF
TGTGCCAGCAGGTTAGACAGCTACACAGATACGCAGTATTTT
>TRBJ2-1|TRBV6-4|-|-
CASSTGDEQFF
TGTGCCAGCAGTACAGGCGATGAGCAGTTCTTC
>TRBJ1-1|TRBV3-1/TRBV3-2|-|-
CASSQGQLNTEAFF
TGTGCCAGCAGCCAAGGACAGTTGAACACTGAAGCTTTCTTT
>TRBJ1-2|TRBV5-5|-|-
CASRIRGAEGGYTF
TGTGCCAGCAGGATCCGAGGGGCGGAGGGTGGCTACACCTTC
>TRBJ1-2|TRBV18|-|-
CASSPNRADYGYTF
TGTGCCAGCTCACCTAACCGGGCGGACTATGGCTACACCTTC
>TRBJ2-7|TRBV2|few|-
CASSNQINYEQYF
TGTGCCAGCAGCAACCAAATTAACTACGAGCAGTACTTC
>TRBJ1-2|TRBV18|-|TRBD1
CASSTGTGLGSYGYTF
TGTGCCAGCTCAACCGGGACAGGGCTCGGATCATATGGCTACACCTTC
>TRBJ2-5|TRBV11-1|-|-
CASSLLGGRIRETQYF
TGTGCCAGCAGCCTCCTGGGGGGCCGGATTAGGGAGACCCAGTACTTC
>TRBJ2-7|TRBV2|-|TRBD1
CASKSGRTGGREQYF
TGTGCCAGCAAGTCAGGTCGGACAGGGGGTCGCGAGCAGTACTTC
>TRBJ2-7|TRBV14|-|-
CASSQSSYEQYF
TGTGCCAGCAGCCAGAGCTCCTACGAGCAGTACTTC
>TRBJ2-7|TRBV28|-|TRBD2
CASSSIAGGRYEQYF
TGTGCCAGCAGTTCAATAGCGGGAGGCAGATACGAGCAGTACTTC
>TRBJ2-1|TRBV6-6|-|-
CASRPDGSGAANEQFF
TGTGCCAGCAGACCGGACGGATCGGGAGCGGCCAATGAGCAGTTCTTC
>TRBJ2-1|TRBV5-6|-|-
CASSLGLGFSPNEQFF
TGTGCCAGCAGCTTGGGGCTTGGCTTCTCCCCCAATGAGCAGTTCTTC
>TRBJ2-5|TRBV7-9|-|TRBD2
CASSGGLAGGLETQYF
TGTGCCAGCAGCGGTGGGCTAGCGGGAGGGCTAGAGACCCAGTACTTC
>TRBJ2-5|TRBV15|-|-
CATSRETKETQYF
TGTGCCACCAGCAGAGAGACTAAGGAGACCCAGTACTTC
>TRBJ1-1|TRBV18|few|TRBD1
CASSPPGTENTEAFF
TGTGCCAGCTCACCCCCCGGGACAGAGAACACTGAAGCTTTCTTT